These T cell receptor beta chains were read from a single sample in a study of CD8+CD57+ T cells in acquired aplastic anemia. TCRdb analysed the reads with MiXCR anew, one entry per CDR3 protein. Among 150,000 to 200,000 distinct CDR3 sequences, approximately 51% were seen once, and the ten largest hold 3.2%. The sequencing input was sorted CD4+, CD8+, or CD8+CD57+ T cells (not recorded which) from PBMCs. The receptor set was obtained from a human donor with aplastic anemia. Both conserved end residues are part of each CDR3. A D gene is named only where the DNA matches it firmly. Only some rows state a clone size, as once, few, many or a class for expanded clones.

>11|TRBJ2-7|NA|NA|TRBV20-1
CSARGGYEQYF
TGCAGTGCTAGGGGTGGGTACGAGCAGTACTTC
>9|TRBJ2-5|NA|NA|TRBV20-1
CSAPETQYF
TGCAGTGCCCCAGAGACCCAGTACTTC
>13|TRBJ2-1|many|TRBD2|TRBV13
CASRLRGGNEQFF
TGTGCCAGCAGGCTACGCGGGGGCAATGAGCAGTTCTTC
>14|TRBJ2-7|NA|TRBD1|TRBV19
CASRDGDRGHEQYF
TGTGCCAGTAGGGATGGGGACAGGGGGCACGAGCAGTACTTC
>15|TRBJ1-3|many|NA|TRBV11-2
CASSSRHSSGNTIYF
TGTGCCAGCAGCTCCCGACATAGCTCTGGAAACACCATATATTTT
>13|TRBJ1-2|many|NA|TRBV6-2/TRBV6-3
CASRTTVMNGYTF
TGTGCCAGCAGGACGACAGTAATGAATGGCTACACCTTC
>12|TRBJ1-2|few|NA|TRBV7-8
CASSLGQPGYTF
TGTGCCAGCAGCTTAGGGCAGCCTGGCTACACCTTC
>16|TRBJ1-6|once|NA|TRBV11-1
CASSQPTGERNSPLHF
TGTGCCAGCAGCCAACCTACCGGAGAACGTAATTCACCCCTCCACTTT
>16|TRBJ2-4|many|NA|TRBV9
CASSPSDGLGKNIQYF
TGTGCCAGCAGCCCATCGGACGGTCTCGGCAAAAACATTCAGTACTTC
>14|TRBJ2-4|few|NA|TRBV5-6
CASMVRLSRNIQYF
TGTGCCAGCATGGTCAGATTATCCAGAAACATTCAGTACTTC
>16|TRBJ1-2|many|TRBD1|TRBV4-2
CASRNPGTGFSDGYTF
TGTGCCAGCAGGAATCCCGGGACAGGGTTTTCAGATGGCTACACCTTC
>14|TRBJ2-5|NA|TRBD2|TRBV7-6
CASGERGVRETQYF
TGTGCCAGCGGAGAGCGGGGGGTCCGGGAGACCCAGTACTTC
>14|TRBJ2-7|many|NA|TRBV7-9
CASSLVGTAGEQYF
TGTGCCAGCAGCTTAGTGGGGACTGCAGGCGAGCAGTACTTC
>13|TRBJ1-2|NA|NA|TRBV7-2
CASSFLENYGYTF
TGTGCCAGCAGCTTCCTAGAGAACTATGGCTACACCTTC
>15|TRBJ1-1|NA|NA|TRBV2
CASATSRKGGTEAFF
TGTGCCAGCGCCACTAGTCGCAAGGGGGGAACTGAAGCTTTCTTT
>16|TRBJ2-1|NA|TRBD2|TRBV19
CASSPLQASGIGEQFF
TGTGCCAGTAGTCCGCTACAGGCCAGCGGGATTGGTGAGCAGTTCTTC
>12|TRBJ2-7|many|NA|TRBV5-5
CASSLEMGEQYF
TGTGCCAGCAGCTTGGAGATGGGCGAGCAGTACTTC
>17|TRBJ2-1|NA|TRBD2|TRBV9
CASSVGERGLSYNEQFF
TGTGCCAGCAGCGTAGGGGAGCGGGGGCTGTCCTACAATGAGCAGTTCTTC
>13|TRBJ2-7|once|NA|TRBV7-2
CASSLTGPVEQYF
TGTGCCAGCAGCTTAACGGGCCCCGTCGAGCAGTACTTC
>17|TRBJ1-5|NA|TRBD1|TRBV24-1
CATSDLPQGAVNQPQHF
TGTGCCACCAGTGATTTACCCCAGGGGGCGGTCAATCAGCCCCAGCATTTT
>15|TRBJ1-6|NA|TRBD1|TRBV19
CASGDSTSYNSPLHF
TGTGCCAGCGGGGACAGCACATCATATAATTCACCCCTCCACTTT
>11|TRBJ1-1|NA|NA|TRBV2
CASSEKRAAFF
TGTGCCAGCAGTGAAAAACGGGCGGCTTTCTTT
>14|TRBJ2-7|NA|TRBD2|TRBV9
CASSVGGEDYEQYF
TGTGCCAGCAGCGTGGGGGGGGAGGACTACGAGCAGTACTTC
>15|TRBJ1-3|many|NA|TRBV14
CASSKDLPGGNTIYF
TGTGCCAGCAGCAAGGACCTTCCAGGTGGAAACACCATATATTTT
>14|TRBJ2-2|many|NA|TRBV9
CASSVGGYPGELFF
TGTGCCAGCAGCGTTGGAGGGTATCCCGGGGAGCTGTTTTTT
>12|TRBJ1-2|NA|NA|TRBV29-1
CSVDEGSRGYTF
TGCAGCGTTGATGAAGGGTCGAGAGGCTACACCTTC
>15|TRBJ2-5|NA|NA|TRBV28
CASSLFRAGQETQYF
TGTGCCAGCAGTTTATTTCGGGCAGGCCAAGAGACCCAGTACTTC
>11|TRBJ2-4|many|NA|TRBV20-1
CSPLVKNIQYF
TGCAGTCCTTTAGTGAAAAACATTCAGTACTTC
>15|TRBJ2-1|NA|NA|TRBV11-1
CASSLGVGGGGEQFF
TGTGCCAGCAGCTTAGGAGTGGGCGGAGGGGGCGAGCAGTTCTTC
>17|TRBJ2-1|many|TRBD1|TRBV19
CASSTGRDRTYYNEQFF
TGTGCCAGTAGTACCGGCCGGGACAGGACCTACTACAATGAGCAGTTCTTC
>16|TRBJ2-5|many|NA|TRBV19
CASSNRQGSRGETQYF
TGTGCCAGTAGTAACCGCCAAGGGTCCCGGGGGGAGACCCAGTACTTC
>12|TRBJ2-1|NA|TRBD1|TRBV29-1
CSVVQGADEQFF
TGCAGCGTTGTTCAGGGGGCCGATGAGCAGTTCTTC